Listed here are 26 T cell receptor beta chains from one sample, sequenced in a study of vaccination effects on CD4 cells after COVID-19. Generated by immunoSEQ multiplex PCR, the TCRdb table keeps only in-frame clones and is missing some. Of 30,000 to 35,000 clones listed, about 75% are singletons. Antigen specificity for these receptors is unknown. It was after 10 days of culture that CD4+ T cells were isolated. Confirmation by PCR established that the person had SARS-CoV-2 infection between March and December 2020. The participants, recipients of two vaccine doses, got either BNT162b2 or mRNA-1273. This specimen consisted of CD4+ T cells from PBMCs cultured without peptide, obtained after COVID-19 vaccination. These receptors were obtained from a human donor who had a prior SARS-CoV-2 infection.

V is TRBV5-1 and J is TRBJ1-2; TRBD1 aligns across 7 bases. With 2 bases clipped from V and 1 base from J, the junction kept 11 bases outside the gene matches. CDR1 and CDR2 from the germline V gene are SGHRS and YFSETQ. The CDR3 is made up of 17 amino acids. The CDR3: CASSLRGTEDLNYGYTF. The DNA of the CDR3 is TGCGCCAGCAGCTTACGCGGGACAGAAGACCTTAACTATGGCTACACCTTC.

J is TRBJ1-5 and V is TRBV9; TRBD1 might be the D (5 bases). V lost 7 bases and J lost 1, with 12 bases in between. The CDR3 length is 14 residues. Germline CDR1 is SGDLS and CDR2 is YYNGEE. CDR3 in amino acids: CASCGALSNQPQHF. The CDR3 DNA sequence: TGTGCCAGCTGCGGGGCCTTGAGCAATCAGCCCCAGCATTTT.

This chain joins TRBV19 and TRBJ2-1; no clear D. The CDR3 consists of 14 residues. Trimming stripped 6 bases from V and 3 bases from J, with 12 bases between. Germline V CDR1 and CDR2: LNHDA, SQIVND (reference sequence). This CDR3 is CASRSTRYYNEQFF. The CDR3 DNA follows: TGTGCCAGTAGATCGACAAGGTACTACAATGAGCAGTTCTTC.

This clone has only one observation. The chain carries TRBV5-1 and TRBJ2-7; 10 positions match TRBD1. With 4 bases clipped from V and 5 bases from J, the junction kept 9 bases outside the gene matches. Germline V gene lookup returns CDR1 SGHRS and CDR2 YFSETQ. This CDR3 is built from 15 residues. The CDR3 region is CASSRSGQGSDEQYF. CDR3 nucleotides: TGCGCCAGCAGCCGATCGGGACAGGGGAGCGACGAGCAGTACTTC. The full variable domain, rest sourced from reference TRBV5-1 and TRBJ2-7, is KAGVTQTPRYLIKTRGQQVTLSCSPISGHRSVSWYQQTPGQGLQFLFEYFSETQRNKGNFPGRFSGRQFSNSRSEMNVSTLELGDSALYLCASSRSGQGSDEQYFGPGTRLTVT.

This clone was detected a few times. The chain links TRBV28 to TRBJ2-4; 7 bases align to TRBD2. After removal of 3 bases from V and 2 bases from J, the junction contained 13 bases not matched to a gene. The CDR3 sequence is 18 residues long. The germline V gene encodes CDR1 MDHEN and CDR2 SYDVKM. The chain's CDR3 is CASSFGGGLELSKNIQYF. The CDR3 DNA sequence: TGTGCCAGCAGTTTCGGAGGCGGACTAGAACTTTCCAAAAACATTCAGTACTTC.

This clone is a singleton in its sample. Sequence at one end of the junction differs from germline and may be a read error. The chain carries TRBV10-3 and TRBJ1-4; TRBD1 agrees at 8 bases. The length of the CDR3 is 11 residues. Germline-derived CDR1 and CDR2 are ENHRY and SYGVKD. The CDR3: CPTGVNEKLFF. The CDR3 DNA is TGCCCGACAGGGGTGAATGAAAAACTGTTTTTT.

The rearrangement uses TRBV19 and TRBJ2-3, with TRBD2 identical over 8 bases. The V gene's germline CDR1 is LNHDA and CDR2 SQIVND (reference sequence). V lost 7 bases, J lost 2 bases, and 11 bases stayed unmatched. CDR3 length: 16 amino acids. The CDR3 region has the DNA TGTGCCAGTAAGCTCACAGCGGGAGTTTCCACAGATACGCAGTATTTT. The encoded protein is CASKLTAGVSTDTQYF. The variable domain in full, with the rest retrieved from reference TRBV19 and TRBJ2-3, is DGGITQSPKYLFRKEGQNVTLSCEQNLNHDAMYWYRQDPGQGLRLIYYSQIVNDFQKGDIAEGYSVSREKKESFPLTVTSAQKNPTAFYLCASKLTAGVSTDTQYFGPGTRLTVL.

The chain couples TRBV15 to TRBJ2-2; the D gene is possibly TRBD1 (5 bases). CDR1 and CDR2 from the germline V gene are LNHNV and YYDKDF (reference sequence). V lost 0 bases and J lost 2, with 13 bases in between. The CDR3 is made up of 17 amino acids. CDR3: CATSRDSQGHNTGELFF. In DNA, the CDR3 is TGTGCCACCAGCAGAGATTCTCAGGGTCATAACACCGGGGAGCTGTTTTTT.

In this sample, this clone turned up a few times. The DNA of the CDR3 is TGTGCCATCAGCCGGATCGGGACAGGGGTTGAGCAGTTCTTC. Translating it yields CAISRIGTGVEQFF. The V call is TRBV10-3, the J call TRBJ2-1; 10 nucleotides line up with TRBD1. J lost 9 bases, V lost 6 bases, and 8 bases had no gene match. In germline, CDR1 is ENHRY, CDR2 SYGVKD. The CDR3 is 14 amino acids.

The chain carries TRBV25-1 and TRBJ2-3; D is perhaps TRBD2 (5 bases). This CDR3 spans 15 amino acids. The V and J ends lost 1 base and 1 base respectively, with 9 bases between them. CDR1 MGHDK and CDR2 SYGVNS come from the germline V gene. The CDR3 spells CASSEFVSGTDTQYF. The CDR3 bases are TGTGCCAGCAGTGAATTTGTTAGCGGCACAGATACGCAGTATTTT.

The V gene is TRBV5-5, the J gene TRBJ1-2; D gene unclear. This CDR3 is built from 12 residues. The V and J ends lost 2 bases and 3 bases respectively, with 5 bases between them. The germline CDR1 and CDR2 sequences are SGHKS and YYEKEE (reference sequence). The CDR3 DNA is TGTGCCAGCAGCTTTGAGTACTATGGCTACACCTTC. This codes for CASSFEYYGYTF.

The chain has TRBV4-2 and TRBJ1-1; 8 bases agree with TRBD1. The CDR3 spans 15 residues. The junction had 5 bases not matched to a gene; V was cut back by 4 bases and J by 1 base. The germline V gene encodes CDR1 LGHNA and CDR2 YNFKEQ. The CDR3 sequence: CASSRQGSGNTEAFF. DNA of the CDR3: TGTGCCAGCAGCCGACAGGGGAGTGGGAACACTGAAGCTTTCTTT.

V usage is TRBV18 and J usage is TRBJ2-3, with 7 bases that match TRBD1. V lost 2 bases to trimming and J lost 0 bases; unmatched junction nucleotides: 2. The CDR3 loop spans 15 amino acids. The germline V gene encodes CDR1 KGHSH and CDR2 LQKENI. The DNA for the CDR3 is TGTGCCAGCTCACCAGGCAGGGGGAGCACAGATACGCAGTATTTT. Translating gives CASSPGRGSTDTQYF.

The chain joins TRBV6-1 to TRBJ1-5; 9 bases align to TRBD1. Trimming removed 4 bases from V and 3 bases from J; junction bases left unmatched: 10. Germline V gene lookup returns CDR1 MNHNS and CDR2 SASEGT. This CDR3 is built from 17 residues. This CDR3 reads CASSAPRDRVPNQPQHF. The CDR3 DNA reads TGTGCCAGCAGTGCCCCGCGGGACAGGGTGCCCAATCAGCCCCAGCATTTT.

A few counts support this clone. The chain combines TRBV4-1 with TRBJ2-3, with 7 bases fitting TRBD2. The length of the CDR3 is 15 residues. Germline assignment: CDR1 MGHRA and CDR2 YSYEKL. V lost 2 bases and J lost 8; bases outside the gene matches: 10. In DNA form, the CDR3 reads TGCGCCAGCAGCCAATCCGGGACTACCGCAGGTACGCAGTATTTT. Protein sequence: CASSQSGTTAGTQYF.

The chain couples TRBV28 to TRBJ1-1; TRBD1 might be the D (6 bases). V shed 4 bases and J shed 3 bases, with 24 bases lying between them. This CDR3 spans 18 amino acids. Germline values: CDR1 MDHEN, CDR2 SYDVKM. The CDR3 DNA is TGTGCCAGCAGTTCCAGAATGACAGGCTATCTTCGGGACACTGAAGCTTTCTTT. It encodes CASSSRMTGYLRDTEAFF.

The rearrangement links TRBV2 to TRBJ2-1; TRBD1 aligns across 8 bases. Trimming cost V 5 bases and J 8 bases; bases outside gene matches: 5. Germline CDR1 SNHLY, CDR2 FYNNEI. CDR3 size: 13 residues. The DNA for the CDR3 is TGTGCCAGCAGTCGGGACAGGTACGATGAGCAGTTCTTC. As protein: CASSRDRYDEQFF.

There are a few counts of this clone. This chain links TRBV10-1 with TRBJ2-1, with a possible D match to TRBD1 (6 bases). V lost 6 bases and J 8 bases, leaving 11 bases between the germline ends. The CDR3 length is 12 residues. Germline values: CDR1 WNHNN, CDR2 SYGVQD (reference sequence). This CDR3 reads CASRDSADEQFF. CDR3 nucleotide sequence: TGCGCCAGCAGGGACAGCGCGGATGAGCAGTTCTTC.

CDR3: CASRGGRANEKLFF. The CDR3, as DNA: TGTGCCAGCAGAGGGGGCAGGGCAAATGAAAAACTGTTTTTT. The gene calls are TRBV25-1 and TRBJ1-4, with 7 nucleotides matching TRBD1. The CDR3 consists of 14 residues. V trimming: 6 bases; J trimming: 5 bases; junction bases outside the gene matches: 6. CDR1 and CDR2 from the germline V gene are MGHDK and SYGVNS. Full variable domain (remainder filled in from reference TRBV25-1 and TRBJ1-4): EADIYQTPRYLVIGTGKKITLECSQTMGHDKMYWYQQDPGMELHLIHYSYGVNSTEKGDLSSESTVSRIRTEHFPLTLESARPSHTSQYLCASRGGRANEKLFFGSGTQLSVL.

The J gene is TRBJ1-5, the V gene TRBV7-2, with D perhaps TRBD1 (6 bases). Per germline, CDR1 SGHTA and CDR2 FQGNSA. The CDR3 is 15 amino acids. V dropped 4 bases and J dropped 4 bases, with 14 bases sitting between them. Written as DNA, the CDR3 is TGTGCCAGCAGCTCCGGGACAAGGGAAAATCAGCCCCAGCATTTT. Translated, it gives CASSSGTRENQPQHF. The variable domain in full, completed from reference TRBV7-2 and TRBJ1-5, reads GAGVSQSPSNKVTEKGKDVELRCDPISGHTALYWYRQSLGQGLEFLIYFQGNSAPDKSGLPSDRFSAERTGGSVSTLTIQRTQQEDSAVYLCASSSGTRENQPQHFGDGTRLSIL.

This rearrangement joins TRBV11-2 to TRBJ1-2; TRBD1 is a possible D gene (5 bases). CDR1 is SGHAT and CDR2 is FQNNGV in the germline V gene. The V gene lost 0 bases and the J gene lost 3 bases, with 5 bases spanning the gap. This CDR3 is built from 13 residues. In DNA, the CDR3 is TGTGCCAGCAGCTTAGACAGGGACTATGGCTACACCTTC. It yields the protein CASSLDRDYGYTF. The full variable domain, completed using reference TRBV11-2 and TRBJ1-2, is EAGVAQSPRYKIIEKRQSVAFWCNPISGHATLYWYQQILGQGPKLLIQFQNNGVVDDSQLPKDRFSAERLKGVDSTLKIQPAKLEDSAVYLCASSLDRDYGYTFGSGTRLTVV.

This chain uses TRBV30 with TRBJ2-7; TRBD1 matches 11 bases. The CDR3 extends over 14 amino acids. Trimming cost V 1 base and J 3 bases; bases outside gene matches: 2. Germline V gene sequence: CDR1 GTSNPN, CDR2 SVGIG (reference sequence). The CDR3 nucleotides are TGTGCCTGGAGTGCTGGGACAGGGGGCTACGAGCAGTACTTC. It specifies CAWSAGTGGYEQYF. The complete variable domain, with remaining parts taken from reference TRBV30 and TRBJ2-7, reads SQTIHQWPATLVQPVGSPLSLECTVEGTSNPNLYWYRQAAGRGLQLLFYSVGIGQISSEVPQNLSASRPQDRQFILSSKKLLLSDSGFYLCAWSAGTGGYEQYFGPGTRLTVT.

The chain combines TRBV6-5 with TRBJ1-4, with a weak D call TRBD1 (5 bases). The CDR3 extends over 15 amino acids. Trimming took 5 bases from V and 13 from J, leaving 23 bases between them. Germline V gene sequence: CDR1 MNHEY, CDR2 SVGAGI. CDR3 in amino acids: CASSHNGDRLGVLFF. The CDR3 DNA reads as TGTGCCAGCAGTCATAACGGGGACCGACTGGGTGTACTGTTTTTT.

There are a few counts of this clone. The V call is TRBV9, the J call TRBJ2-3, with D unclear. The CDR3 has 16 residues. The V end was cut by 0 bases, the J end by 1 base, with 12 bases between. CDR1 SGDLS and CDR2 YYNGEE come from the germline V gene. The CDR3 loop is CASSVAVSRGTDTQYF. DNA for the CDR3: TGTGCCAGCAGCGTAGCGGTGAGTCGGGGCACAGATACGCAGTATTTT.

This rearrangement joins TRBV11-1 to TRBJ2-3, with D perhaps matching TRBD1 (6 bases). The germline V gene has CDR1 SGHAT and CDR2 FQDESV (reference sequence). This CDR3 is built from 15 residues. V lost 3 bases to trimming and J lost 1 base, with 11 bases between them. In DNA, the CDR3 is TGTGCCAGCAGCTTCAGGGGCGGTGGCACAGATACGCAGTATTTT. This sequence encodes CASSFRGGGTDTQYF.

The chain uses TRBV2 and TRBJ2-7, with unresolved D. This CDR3 has 12 amino acids. The germline V gene encodes CDR1 SNHLY and CDR2 FYNNEI. Trimming stripped 7 bases from V and 1 base from J, with 8 bases between. CDR3 protein: CASTQESYEQYF. Written as DNA, the CDR3 is TGTGCCAGCACTCAGGAGTCCTACGAGCAGTACTTC.